Each of the 19 T cell receptor beta chains below was sequenced from the same sample in a study of blood T cells in healthy people across ages. Combining a sample-barcoded 5' primer with a J-beta primer mix, a second PCR ran for about 7 to 11 cycles. Each CDR3 protein is one row after TCRdb ran MiXCR on the 5' RACE reads. The sample has hundreds of thousands of distinct CDR3 sequences, 58% seen once. Sequencing was performed on blood. The receptors originated from a man aged 25 to 40 in good health.

As for this clonotype: A much bigger clone sits one base away, suggesting this may be a read error. The V and J genes are TRBV24-1 and TRBJ2-1; no reliable D call. V was cut by 5 bases and J by 8 bases, with 6 bases left in between. Germline CDR1 and CDR2: KGHDR and SFDVKD. This CDR3 spans 11 amino acids. CDR3 DNA: TGTGCCACCAGTGTCCGGGATGAGCAGTTCTTC. Amino acids: CATSVRDEQFF.

Notes on this clonotype: This may arise from a read error, as a much more abundant clone is one base away. The chain links TRBV20-1 to TRBJ1-3; 8 bases are shared with TRBD1. The CDR3 is 14 residues long. Germline lookup yields CDR1 DFQATT and CDR2 SNEGSKA (reference sequence). Trimming at V came to 3 bases and at J to 2 bases, leaving 3 bases not matched to a gene. As DNA, the CDR3 is TGCAGTGCTAGCGACAGGGGAGCTGGAAACACCATATATTTT. Protein: CSASDRGAGNTIYF.

CDR3 nucleotides: TGTGCCAGCAGTGGCACAGAGTTAGGCTACAATGAGCAGTTCTTC. Its protein is CASSGTELGYNEQFF. J is TRBJ2-1 and V is TRBV28; D call uncertain. Trimming cost V 5 bases and J 3 bases, with 14 bases left between them. The CDR3 is made up of 15 amino acids. CDR1 and CDR2 (germline): MDHEN, SYDVKM.

The V call is TRBV7-2, the J call TRBJ1-2, with 7 nucleotides matching TRBD1. Unmatched junction bases numbered 14, after V lost 2 bases and J lost 8 bases. Germline V CDR1 and CDR2: SGHTA, FQGNSA. The CDR3 extends over 16 amino acids. The CDR3 nucleotides read TGTGCCAGCAGCTTACGGGACAGCCTTCTCCTGGAGGGCTACACCTTC. Residues: CASSLRDSLLLEGYTF.

This clonotype has a count of ten or more. The rearrangement links TRBV6-2 or TRBV6-3 to TRBJ2-1; 14 nucleotides agree with TRBD2. This CDR3 has 14 residues. Germline loops: CDR1 MNHEY, CDR2 SVGEGT. V shed 7 bases and J 8 bases; nucleotides not matched to a gene: 4. The CDR3 nucleotides read TGTGCCAGCACCGCGACTAGCGGGAGGGATGAGCAGTTCTTC. Translated: CASTATSGRDEQFF.

V usage is TRBV5-1 and J usage is TRBJ2-3; 9 bases agree with TRBD2. The germline V gene encodes CDR1 SGHRS and CDR2 YFSETQ. The CDR3 totals 15 residues. The trim removed 5 bases at V and 2 bases at J, leaving 6 bases unmatched. The CDR3 here is CASRSSGGDTDTQYF. The CDR3 nucleotides read TGCGCCAGCAGAAGTAGCGGGGGAGACACAGATACGCAGTATTTT.

The gene calls are TRBV7-6 and TRBJ2-6, with D perhaps matching TRBD2 (6 bases). Germline loops: CDR1 SGHVS, CDR2 FNYEAQ. The CDR3 extends over 15 amino acids. V shed 4 bases and J shed 11 bases, with 18 bases lying between them. CDR3 DNA: TGTGCCAGCAGCTCGGGGGATTTTAGCTTCGACGTCCTGACTTTC. Translation gives CASSSGDFSFDVLTF.

This rearrangement joins TRBV28 to TRBJ2-3; 12 positions agree with TRBD2. Germline values: CDR1 MDHEN, CDR2 SYDVKM. V lost 3 bases and J lost 3; bases outside the gene matches: 13. The CDR3 contains 19 residues. This CDR3 is CASSLPPRLAGVLTDTQYF. CDR3 bases: TGTGCCAGCAGTTTGCCCCCTCGACTAGCGGGAGTATTGACAGATACGCAGTATTTT. The full variable domain, its missing parts supplied by reference TRBV28 and TRBJ2-3, is DVKVTQSSRYLVKRTGEKVFLECVQDMDHENMFWYRQDPGLGLRLIYFSYDVKMKEKGDIPEGYSVSREKKERFSLILESASTNQTSMYLCASSLPPRLAGVLTDTQYFGPGTRLTVL.

Points on this clonotype: The junction differs from germline at one of its ends, possibly a read error. CDR3 nucleotides: TGTGCTAGCAGCAAGGCTAGCGAGAACACCGGGGAGCTGTTTTTT. Amino acids: CASSKASENTGELFF. J is TRBJ2-2 and V is TRBV7-7; weak D call: TRBD2 (6 bases). Germline V CDR1 and CDR2: SSHAT, FNYEAQ (reference sequence). The CDR3 extends over 15 amino acids. Drawing the rest from reference TRBV7-7 and TRBJ2-2, the complete variable domain is GAGVSQSPRYKVTKRGQDVTLRCDPISSHATLYWYQQALGQGPEFLTYFNYEAQPDKSGLPSDRFSAERPEGSISTLTIQRTEQRDSAMYRCASSKASENTGELFFGEGSRLTVL.

This rearrangement joins TRBV28 to TRBJ2-1, with 7 positions matching TRBD2. After removal of 6 bases from V and 7 bases from J, the junction contained 9 bases not matched to a gene. This CDR3 has 14 residues. CDR1 MDHEN and CDR2 SYDVKM come from the germline V gene. The CDR3 reads CASSPGWEGNEQFF. The CDR3 DNA is TGTGCCAGCAGCCCCGGGTGGGAGGGGAATGAGCAGTTCTTC.

This clonotype was recorded a few times. V gene TRBV6-1 combines with J gene TRBJ2-6; no clear D gene. V lost 4 bases and J lost 2, with 12 bases in between. Germline CDR1 MNHNS, CDR2 SASEGT. The CDR3 consists of 16 residues. The CDR3 DNA reads TGTGCCAGCAGTGCAAATAAAGATCCTGGGGCCAACGTCCTGACTTTC. This gives the protein CASSANKDPGANVLTF.

The chain carries TRBV11-2 and TRBJ1-2; tentative D call: TRBD1 (6 bases). Germline loops: CDR1 SGHAT, CDR2 FQNNGV. The CDR3 extends over 15 amino acids. With 5 bases removed from V and 2 bases from J, the gap between germline ends came to 15 bases. DNA for the CDR3: TGTGCCAGCAGCACGGACAGATTATCAAACTATGGCTACACCTTC. Translating gives CASSTDRLSNYGYTF.

The chain recombines TRBV27 with TRBJ2-1, with 7 bases aligning to TRBD2. The CDR3 is 16 amino acids. Looked up from germline, CDR1 is MNHEY and CDR2 is SMNVEV (reference sequence). Trimming at V came to 6 bases and at J to 4 bases, leaving 12 bases not matched to a gene. CDR3 nucleotides: TGTGCCAGCAGCCCTCTGGGCGGGAGTAAGTACAATGAGCAGTTCTTC. Protein sequence: CASSPLGGSKYNEQFF.

Ten or more counts support this clonotype. J is TRBJ2-7 and V is TRBV7-2; D might be TRBD1 or TRBD2, each matching 6 bases. The CDR3 loop spans 15 amino acids. Germline V gene sequence: CDR1 SGHTA, CDR2 FQGNSA. The V end was cut by 1 base, the J end by 12 bases, with 22 bases between. DNA for the CDR3: TGTGCCAGCAGCTTAGTGGGGGGCAGAGAGAGTCGTTTGTACTTC. Its translation: CASSLVGGRESRLYF.

The V gene is TRBV7-9, the J gene TRBJ2-1, with D perhaps matching TRBD1 (5 bases). The tail of the sequence fits TRBJ2-7 better, so the J call may be wrong. The V gene's germline CDR1 is SEHNR and CDR2 FQNEAQ (reference sequence). The CDR3 covers 16 residues. Here the CDR3 DNA reads TGTGCCAGCAGCTTAGCGCTGGGGCCGAAATACAATGAGCAGTACTTC. Its translation: CASSLALGPKYNEQYF.

The CDR3 protein is CASRVPGDTQYF. In nucleotides, the CDR3 is TGTGCCAGCAGAGTCCCGGGAGATACGCAGTATTTT. The V call is TRBV6-2 or TRBV6-3, the J call TRBJ2-3; D remains unclear. The CDR3 consists of 12 residues. Per germline, CDR1 MNHEY and CDR2 SVGEGT. The V end lost 6 bases, the J end lost 5 bases, and 9 bases lay between the germline ends.

This clonotype was seen ten or more times. The J gene is TRBJ2-1, the V gene TRBV20-1; 9 positions agree with TRBD2. Germline V CDR1 and CDR2: DFQATT, SNEGSKA (reference sequence). CDR3 length equals 15 residues. V shed 6 bases and J 4 bases; nucleotides not matched to a gene: 10. DNA for the CDR3: TGCAGTGCCCCTGGGGCTAGCGGGGATTACAATGAGCAGTTCTTC. Amino acid sequence: CSAPGASGDYNEQFF.

This clonotype has only a few counts. This chain joins TRBV25-1 and TRBJ2-1; 11 bases are shared with TRBD2. Germline values: CDR1 MGHDK, CDR2 SYGVNS. Unmatched junction bases numbered 11, after V lost 3 bases and J lost 4 bases. The CDR3 runs 18 residues. In nucleotides, the CDR3 is TGTGCCAGCAGTGATTTAGCGGGAGGGCCATCAGGATACAATGAGCAGTTCTTC. This codes for CASSDLAGGPSGYNEQFF.

The chain has TRBV6-5 and TRBJ2-5, with 7 bases identical to TRBD1. Trimming cost V 6 bases and J 8 bases; bases outside gene matches: 12. CDR1 and CDR2 from the germline V gene are MNHEY and SVGAGI. The CDR3 covers 14 residues. The chain's CDR3 is CASSRGQVGITQYF. The CDR3 nucleotides are TGTGCCAGCAGCCGCGGACAGGTGGGAATTACCCAGTACTTC.